One sample yielded the 19 T cell receptor beta chains listed below, sequenced in a study of response to subunit inactivated influenza vaccine. One entry per CDR3 protein results from TCRdb running MiXCR on the RT-PCR reads. Found here are approximately 730,000 distinct CDR3 sequences, approximately 15% of them singletons; the top ten hold around 6.5%. The source was PBMCs from blood, collected roughly 2 weeks before vaccination. The source of these receptors is a man between 45 and 60 years old who received an inactivated influenza vaccine.

This clonotype was seen at least ten times. The chain has TRBV3-1 and TRBJ2-3, with D perhaps TRBD2 (6 bases). In germline, CDR1 is LGHDT, CDR2 YNNKEL (reference sequence). The CDR3 runs 15 residues. Trimming stripped 3 bases from V and 5 bases from J, with 15 bases between. CDR3: CASSHRLVDGDTQYF. The CDR3 coding sequence is TGTGCCAGCAGCCACAGACTAGTTGATGGAGATACGCAGTATTTT.

This clonotype appeared a few times. This chain connects TRBV27 to TRBJ2-1; unclear D gene. V dropped 2 bases and J dropped 3 bases, with 8 bases sitting between them. This CDR3 contains 14 residues. Germline CDR1 and CDR2: MNHEY and SMNVEV (reference sequence). The CDR3 DNA reads TGTGCCAGCAGTTTAGGGTCCTTCTACAATGAGCAGTTCTTC. Translated: CASSLGSFYNEQFF.

This clonotype was counted only a few times. CDR3 loop: CASSLPQTGSYGYTF. In DNA form, the CDR3 reads TGTGCCAGCAGTTTACCACAGACAGGTAGCTATGGCTACACCTTC. The rearrangement links TRBV28 to TRBJ1-2, with D possibly TRBD1 on 6 matching bases. Trimming left V 2 bases short and J 4 bases short, with 14 bases between. Germline lookup yields CDR1 MDHEN and CDR2 SYDVKM. The CDR3 is 15 residues long.

Concerning this clonotype: The junction shows a germline mismatch at one end, possibly a read error. V usage is TRBV5-1 and J usage is TRBJ2-5, with TRBD2 identical over 7 bases. This CDR3 is 14 amino acids long. Germline-derived CDR1 and CDR2 are SGHRS and YFSETQ. CDR3 in amino acids: CASTLAGRVETQYF. The CDR3, as DNA: TGCGCCAGCACCTTGGCAGGGAGGGTGGAGACCCAGTACTTC.

The chain carries TRBV25-1 and TRBJ2-1; TRBD2 matches at 9 bases. From germline, CDR1 is MGHDK and CDR2 SYGVNS. Unmatched junction bases numbered 5, after V lost 5 bases and J lost 6 bases. The CDR3 spans 14 residues. The CDR3 DNA reads as TGTGCCAGCAGTAACGCGGGAGGGCCCAATGAGCAGTTCTTC. Translation: CASSNAGGPNEQFF.

There are a few counts of this clonotype. The chain links TRBV5-5 to TRBJ1-1; D is uncertain. V was clipped by 0 bases and J by 2 bases, with 8 bases between them. In germline, CDR1 is SGHKS, CDR2 YYEKEE (reference sequence). The CDR3 has 14 residues. The CDR3 protein is CASSLVGSNTEAFF. In DNA form, the CDR3 reads TGTGCCAGCAGCTTGGTGGGCAGCAACACTGAAGCTTTCTTT.

The chain combines TRBV2 with TRBJ2-5; D call uncertain. Per germline, CDR1 SNHLY and CDR2 FYNNEI. The CDR3 is 13 amino acids. V lost 2 bases to trimming and J lost 4 bases, with 8 bases between them. The DNA of the CDR3 is TGTGCCAGCAGTGAATTGCGGACAGAGACCCAGTACTTC. Amino acid sequence: CASSELRTETQYF.

This clonotype was seen only once. The rearrangement joins TRBV27 to TRBJ2-7; 8 nucleotides match TRBD2. This CDR3 contains 12 residues. The V gene's germline CDR1 is MNHEY and CDR2 SMNVEV (reference sequence). V dropped 9 bases and J dropped 3; count of bases not matched to a gene: 4. The CDR3 nucleotides read TGTGCCAGTCGCGGGAGGAGCTACGAGCAGTACTTC. Its translation is CASRGRSYEQYF.

V gene TRBV6-5 combines with J gene TRBJ2-7; D is possibly TRBD1 or TRBD2 (6 bases each). This CDR3 region has 16 residues. Germline V gene sequence: CDR1 MNHEY, CDR2 SVGAGI. V was trimmed by 1 base and J by 6 bases, leaving 19 bases between them. CDR3 in amino acids: CASSYYGGRRGSEQYF. CDR3 in DNA: TGTGCCAGCAGTTACTACGGGGGCCGTCGGGGAAGCGAGCAGTACTTC.

This clonotype was observed a few times. The CDR3 coding sequence is TGTGCCAGCAGCTTAGCGAGGGCTACCATATACAATGAGCAGTTCTTC. It encodes CASSLARATIYNEQFF. The V gene is TRBV7-9, the J gene TRBJ2-1; possible D gene TRBD2, 5 bases. The V gene's germline CDR1 is SEHNR and CDR2 FQNEAQ (reference sequence). The CDR3 extends over 16 amino acids. The V and J ends lost 0 bases and 4 bases respectively, with 13 bases between them.

At least ten counts were recorded for this clonotype. The chain links TRBV20-1 to TRBJ2-7; possible D gene TRBD1, 6 bases. Germline V gene lookup returns CDR1 DFQATT and CDR2 SNEGSKA (reference sequence). V lost 3 bases to trimming and J lost 1 base, with 10 bases between them. The CDR3 totals 13 residues. CDR3 bases: TGCAGTGCTAGTTTGGGGGCGTCCTACGAGCAGTACTTC. Protein product: CSASLGASYEQYF.

The rearrangement links TRBV5-1 to TRBJ1-2, with D possibly matching TRBD1 (5 bases). Germline loops: CDR1 SGHRS, CDR2 YFSETQ. CDR3 length equals 15 residues. V gave up 0 bases and J gave up 0 bases, with 9 bases separating them. The CDR3 here is CASSLDRTTNYGYTF. In DNA, the CDR3 is TGCGCCAGCAGCTTGGACAGGACGACTAACTATGGCTACACCTTC.

For the CDR3, the DNA is TGTGCCAGCACCGAAGCTCTCAAAAAGGCTAGCAATCAGCCCCAGCATTTT. It yields the protein CASTEALKKASNQPQHF. This chain joins TRBV7-9 and TRBJ1-5; unclear D gene. The germline V and J ends were trimmed by 7 bases and 0 bases, with 19 bases remaining between them. The CDR3 is made up of 17 amino acids. In germline, CDR1 is SEHNR, CDR2 FQNEAQ (reference sequence).

The chain is built from TRBV18 and TRBJ2-2; TRBD2 matches at 7 bases. J was trimmed by 6 bases and V by 6 bases; bases with no gene match: 10. There are 15 residues in the CDR3. CDR1 KGHSH and CDR2 LQKENI come from the germline V gene. This chain's CDR3 is CASSLAAGVSGELFF. In DNA, the CDR3 is TGTGCCAGCTCCCTCGCGGCGGGAGTTTCCGGGGAGCTGTTTTTT.

The chain uses TRBV11-2 and TRBJ2-2; 7 nucleotides line up with TRBD2. J was trimmed by 6 bases and V by 7 bases; bases with no gene match: 5. This CDR3 has 13 amino acids. Germline V gene lookup returns CDR1 SGHAT and CDR2 FQNNGV. The CDR3 region is CASNPGGPGELFF. The CDR3 nucleotides read TGTGCCAGCAACCCGGGGGGTCCCGGGGAGCTGTTTTTT.

The chain recombines TRBV7-9 with TRBJ2-5, with 9 nucleotides matching TRBD2. The CDR3 extends over 17 amino acids. J gave up 0 bases and V 5 bases, and 10 bases lay outside the gene matches. Germline V lookup: CDR1 SEHNR, CDR2 FQNEAQ (reference sequence). The CDR3 loop is CASSPPWGGRDQETQYF. In DNA form, the CDR3 reads TGTGCCAGCAGCCCCCCTTGGGGCGGGAGGGACCAAGAGACCCAGTACTTC.

The chain combines TRBV18 with TRBJ2-5; 7 bases line up with TRBD1. Trimming took 6 bases from V and 3 from J; bases not matched to a gene: 10. Germline CDR1 and CDR2: KGHSH and LQKENI. The CDR3 is 15 residues long. The CDR3 sequence: CASSPRTGGKETQYF. The DNA of the CDR3 is TGTGCCAGCTCCCCTCGGACAGGAGGAAAAGAGACCCAGTACTTC. The whole variable domain, filled in from reference TRBV18 and TRBJ2-5, reads NAGVMQNPRHLVRRRGQEARLRCSPMKGHSHVYWYRQLPEEGLKFMVYLQKENIIDESGMPKERFSAEFPKEGPSILRIQQVVRGDSAAYFCASSPRTGGKETQYFGPGTRLLVL.

This clonotype came up many times. V is TRBV7-2 and J is TRBJ1-5; 7 nucleotides line up with TRBD1. Germline assignment: CDR1 SGHTA and CDR2 FQGNSA. Trimming at V came to 0 bases and at J to 4 bases, leaving 6 bases not matched to a gene. The CDR3 loop spans 16 amino acids. CDR3 loop: CASSLAGGKVNQPQHF. The CDR3 bases are TGTGCCAGCAGCTTAGCAGGGGGCAAAGTTAATCAGCCCCAGCATTTT.

The CDR3 sequence is CASSYDREISGANVLTF. In nucleotides, the CDR3 is TGTGCCAGCAGTTACGACAGGGAAATCTCTGGGGCCAACGTCCTGACTTTC. The gene calls are TRBV6-2 or TRBV6-3 and TRBJ2-6; 7 bases fit TRBD1. Germline assignment: CDR1 MNHEY and CDR2 SVGEGT. The CDR3 runs 17 residues. The ends lost 2 bases at V and 0 bases at J; junction bases unmatched: 4.